The rows below give T cell receptor beta chains drawn from one sample of a study of vaccination and CD4 T cells after COVID-19. MiXCR, run by TCRdb on the PCR reads, gives a single entry per CDR3 protein. The table records roughly 11,000 distinct CDR3 sequences, under 75% of them present only once. These receptors have no identified antigens. Sequenced material: CD4+ T cells from blood, cultured in vitro. The receptor source for this set is a human donor who had recovered from COVID-19. CDR3s include the opening cysteine and the closing phenylalanine or tryptophan. D genes are given only for firm matches. Where a row states a size, it is once, few, many or the class of an expanded clone; other rows omit it.

clone_size d_call j_call v_call cdr3_nt cdr3_aa
. . TRBJ2-1 TRBV5-1 TGCGCCAGCAGCTTGGGCGGTTTGACCTACAATGAGCAGTTCTTC CASSLGGLTYNEQFF
once . TRBJ2-4 TRBV3-1 TGTGCCAGCAGCCAAGATACCCTTGGGGGGTTGGGAAACATTCAGTACTTC CASSQDTLGGLGNIQYF
. TRBD2 TRBJ2-3 TRBV20-1 TGCAGTGCTAGAGGCTTGGGAGGGCCAGGGGATACGCAGTATTTT CSARGLGGPGDTQYF
. . TRBJ2-1 TRBV5-1 TGCGCCAGCAACCCCAGGACGGCCGCAAATGAGCAGTTCTTC CASNPRTAANEQFF
few . TRBJ2-3 TRBV7-6 TGTGCCAGCAGCTTAGTGGTACAGCCTTACGGTACGCAGTATTTT CASSLVVQPYGTQYF
. . TRBJ1-6 TRBV12-3/TRBV12-4 TGTGCCAGCAGTTTACGGGGATCTAATTCACCCCTCCACTTT CASSLRGSNSPLHF
. . TRBJ2-3 TRBV20-1 TGCAGTGCTGGGTATCTAGGCGGGCCAGATACGCAGTATTTT CSAGYLGGPDTQYF
. TRBD2 TRBJ2-5 TRBV5-1 TGCGCCAGCAGCTTGGAGGTAGCGGGGGGACCTAACCAAGAGACCCAGTACTTC CASSLEVAGGPNQETQYF
. TRBD1 TRBJ2-2 TRBV19 TGTGCCAGTAGTCAGACAGGGGGCCTCACCGGGGAGCTGTTTTTT CASSQTGGLTGELFF
. . TRBJ1-2 TRBV9 TGTGCCAGCAGTGTCGGATCTCTGGATGGCTACACCTTC CASSVGSLDGYTF
. TRBD1 TRBJ2-2 TRBV2 TGTGCCAGCCGGGGGCAGGGGGCTTTCCCCGGGGAGCTGTTTTTT CASRGQGAFPGELFF
few . TRBJ1-5 TRBV6-2/TRBV6-3 TGTGCCAGCAGTTCGTCAGGGGTGCGGCAGCCCCAGCATTTT CASSSSGVRQPQHF
few . TRBJ2-5 TRBV2 TGTGCCAGCAGTCCCCAAGAGACCCAGTACTTC CASSPQETQYF
. TRBD2 TRBJ2-3 TRBV28 TGTGCCAGCAGCCGACTAGCGGGAGGGCCCCATACGCAGTATTTT CASSRLAGGPHTQYF
. . TRBJ2-1 TRBV7-6 TGTGCCAGCAGCTTATCGGGACGTCCGGGTGAGCAGTTCTTC CASSLSGRPGEQFF
. . TRBJ2-2 TRBV28 TGTGCCAGCAGTCCCCCGGGGCGCGAAATCTCCGGGGAGCTGTTTTTT CASSPPGREISGELFF
. TRBD1 TRBJ2-4 TRBV24-1 TGTGCCACCAGTGGGGTAGGACAGGGAAACATTCAGTACTTC CATSGVGQGNIQYF
. . TRBJ2-5 TRBV11-2 TGTGCCAGCAGCTTACCTCCCGTGGGGGTGGCAGAGACCCAGTACTTC CASSLPPVGVAETQYF
once TRBD2 TRBJ2-7 TRBV14 TGTGCCAGCAGCCGGACCGGGACTAGCCTCTCCTACGAGCAGTACTTC CASSRTGTSLSYEQYF
. . TRBJ1-1 TRBV20-1 TGCAGTGCCCCAGGCCCCTCGGACACTGAAGCTTTCTTT CSAPGPSDTEAFF
once TRBD2 TRBJ2-2 TRBV4-2 TGTGCCAGCAGCCAAGCCGGGGGGGCCCCCGGGGAGCTGTTTTTT CASSQAGGAPGELFF
few . TRBJ2-7 TRBV10-3 TGTGCCATCAGCGAAAACTACGAGCAGTACTTC CAISENYEQYF
. . TRBJ1-5 TRBV20-1 TGCAGTGCTAGGGGCGGCAATCAGCCCCAGCATTTT CSARGGNQPQHF
. . TRBJ2-2 TRBV20-1 TGCAGTGCTAGAGATCGACGTACCGGCACCGGGGAGCTGTTTTTT CSARDRRTGTGELFF
. . TRBJ2-3 TRBV7-2 TGTGCCAGCAGCGTGATGGGTCCAGATACGCAGTATTTT CASSVMGPDTQYF
. TRBD2 TRBJ2-7 TRBV11-1 TGTGCCAGCAGCTCTAGCGGGAGGCCCGAGCAGTACTTC CASSSSGRPEQYF
. TRBD2 TRBJ2-1 TRBV5-1 TGCGCCGGCAGCCCCAGACTAGCGGGGAGCTCCTACAATGAGCAGTTCTTC CAGSPRLAGSSYNEQFF
few TRBD1 TRBJ1-4 TRBV20-1 TGCAGTGCTAGAGCCCAGGGGGAAAGTACTAATGAAAAACTGTTTTTT CSARAQGESTNEKLFF
few TRBD2 TRBJ2-3 TRBV7-2 TGTGCCAGCAGCCCGAGAGGGTGGCTAGCGGGAGTCCGAACAGATACGCAGTATTTT CASSPRGWLAGVRTDTQYF
. . TRBJ1-1 TRBV6-5 TGTGCCAGCAGTTACCCCGGGGCGTGGGGCACTGAAGCTTTCTTT CASSYPGAWGTEAFF
. TRBD1 TRBJ1-2 TRBV15 TGTGCCACCAGCAGAGGGGACAGGAACTATGGCTACACCTTC CATSRGDRNYGYTF
. . TRBJ1-1 TRBV30 TGTGCCTGGAGTGGGTTGAACACTGAAGCTTTCTTT CAWSGLNTEAFF
. . TRBJ2-7 TRBV7-2 TGTGCCAGCAGCTATATCGCAACCTACGAGCAGTACTTC CASSYIATYEQYF
. TRBD2 TRBJ2-1 TRBV20-1 TGCAGTGCTAGAGGGACTAGCGGGTCCTACAATGAGCAGTTCTTC CSARGTSGSYNEQFF
. . TRBJ2-3 TRBV6-4 TGTGCCAGCAGTGACGGGGGGGCCACAGATACGCAGTATTTT CASSDGGATDTQYF
. . TRBJ2-5 TRBV7-9 TGTGCCAGCAGCTTAGACCGAGAGACCCAGTACTTC CASSLDRETQYF
. . TRBJ1-6 TRBV20-1 TGCAGTGCTAGGGTAGGGCTTAGGTCACCCCTCCACTTT CSARVGLRSPLHF
. TRBD1 TRBJ2-3 TRBV2 TGTGCCAGCAGAAGCCGGGGACAGGCTAAAGGTACAGATACGCAGTATTTT CASRSRGQAKGTDTQYF
once . TRBJ1-3 TRBV24-1 TGTGCCACCAGTGACCCCGGGGGGAGCTCTGGAAACACCATATATTTT CATSDPGGSSGNTIYF
. . TRBJ1-2 TRBV27 TGTGCCAGCAGTCCCTCATGGGGTAACTATGGCTACACCTTC CASSPSWGNYGYTF
. . TRBJ2-6 TRBV6-2/TRBV6-3 TGTGCCAGCAGTTACCCTTGGGGACATGAGGCTGGGGCCAACGTCCTGACTTTC CASSYPWGHEAGANVLTF
. . TRBJ1-1 TRBV15 TGTGCCACCAGCAGAGATCAAACGGCGCTAAGGGACACTGAAGCTTTCTTT CATSRDQTALRDTEAFF
. . TRBJ2-1 TRBV2 TGTGCCAGCACCCGATGGTACATCTACAATGAGCAGTTCTTC CASTRWYIYNEQFF
. . TRBJ1-2 TRBV27 TGTGCCAGCAGTTTATCGATAGCAGCCAGCCCTGGCTACACCTTC CASSLSIAASPGYTF
. TRBD2 TRBJ2-3 TRBV4-1 TGCGCCAGCAGCCGAAATGTTCTCGGGGGGGCTACAGATACGCAGTATTTT CASSRNVLGGATDTQYF
. . TRBJ1-2 TRBV20-1 TGCAGTGCTTACCGGGACGGAAATAACTATGGCTACACCTTC CSAYRDGNNYGYTF
. . TRBJ1-6 TRBV20-1 TGCAGTGCTCCGTTGATGGGAAGGGCTTCACCCCTCCACTTT CSAPLMGRASPLHF
. . TRBJ2-4 TRBV6-5 TGTGCCAGCAGTTATGTCGCAAACATTCAGTACTTC CASSYVANIQYF
. . TRBJ1-6 TRBV20-1 TGCAGTGCCCGACTGGGGGGATCAAGCTCCTATAATTCACCCCTCCACTTT CSARLGGSSSYNSPLHF
. . TRBJ2-3 TRBV27 TGTGCCAGCAACCTAGGAGATACGCAGTATTTT CASNLGDTQYF
once . TRBJ2-7 TRBV20-1 TGCAGTGTCCCGGACGGAAGAGCCTACGAGCAGTACTTC CSVPDGRAYEQYF
. TRBD1 TRBJ2-2 TRBV27 TGTGCCAGCAAACCCGGGACAGGGGGCAGCGGGGAGCTGTTTTTT CASKPGTGGSGELFF
few TRBD1 TRBJ1-1 TRBV20-1 TGCAGTGCTACTCGACAGGGGTATCTTAGCACTGAAGCTTTCTTT CSATRQGYLSTEAFF
. . TRBJ1-4 TRBV6-5 TGTGCCAGCAGTTTCGCAACTAATGAAAAACTGTTTTTT CASSFATNEKLFF